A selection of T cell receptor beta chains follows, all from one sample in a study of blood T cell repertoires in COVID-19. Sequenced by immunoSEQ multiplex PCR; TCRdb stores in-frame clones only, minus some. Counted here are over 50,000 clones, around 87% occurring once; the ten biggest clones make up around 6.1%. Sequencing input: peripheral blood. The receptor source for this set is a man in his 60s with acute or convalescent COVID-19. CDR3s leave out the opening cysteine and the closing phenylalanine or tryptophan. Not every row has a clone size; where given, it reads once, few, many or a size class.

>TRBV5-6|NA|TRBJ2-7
ASSRDSTYEQY
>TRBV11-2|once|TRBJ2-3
ASSSTFNPTDTQY
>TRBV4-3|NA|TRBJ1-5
ASSQEVRGVRDQPQH
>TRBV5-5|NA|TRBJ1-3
ASSKEGVTGNTIY
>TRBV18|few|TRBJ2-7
ASSPISGGASYEQY
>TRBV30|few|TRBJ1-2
AWGGRGNYGYT
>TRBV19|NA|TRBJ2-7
ASSTNGQIYEQY
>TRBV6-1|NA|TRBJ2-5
ASSEAARGAQY
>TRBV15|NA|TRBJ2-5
ATSRAGQGARETQY
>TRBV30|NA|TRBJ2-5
AWSSGVETQY
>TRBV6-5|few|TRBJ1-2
ASSSRQVGYYGYT
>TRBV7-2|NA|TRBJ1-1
ASSFRTGSGAF
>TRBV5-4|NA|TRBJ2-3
ASSPQRGGTDTQY
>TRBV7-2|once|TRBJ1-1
ASSLFDRRTEAF
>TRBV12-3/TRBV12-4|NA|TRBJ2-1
ASTTDKYNEQF
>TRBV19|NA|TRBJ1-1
ASSSSGKMMNTEAF
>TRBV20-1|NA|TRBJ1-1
SASRGKNTEAF
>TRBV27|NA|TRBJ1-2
ASSSGPGYGYT
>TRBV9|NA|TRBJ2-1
ASSAIDSVYNEQF
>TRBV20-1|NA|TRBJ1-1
SASVGHQNTEAF
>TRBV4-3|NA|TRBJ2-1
ASSLGQGGEQF
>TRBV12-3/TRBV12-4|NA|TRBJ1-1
ASSLPGYLGAF
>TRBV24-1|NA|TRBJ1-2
ATSDPDRDYGYT
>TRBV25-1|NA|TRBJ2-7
ASTRTGPSYEQY
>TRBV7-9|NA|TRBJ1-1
ASSQTGAAYTEAF
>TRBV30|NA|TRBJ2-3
AWSIAGGPRDTQY
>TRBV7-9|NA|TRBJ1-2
ASSLYSPDSPYGYT
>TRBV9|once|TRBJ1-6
ASSAQGLVDSPLH
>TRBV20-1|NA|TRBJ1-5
SASGPYNQPQH
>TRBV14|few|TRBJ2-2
ASSPTGTRAPMNTGELF
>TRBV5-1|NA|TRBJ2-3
ASNREPNTDTQY
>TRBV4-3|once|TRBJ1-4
ASSQDRDRELEKLF
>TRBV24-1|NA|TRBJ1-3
ATSDFWFAIAAKNTIY
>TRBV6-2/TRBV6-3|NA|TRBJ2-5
ASSYSRISGGLGETQY
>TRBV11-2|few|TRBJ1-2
ASSLDLRGIGYGYT
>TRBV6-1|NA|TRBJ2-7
ASSEERGTYEQY
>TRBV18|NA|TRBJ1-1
ASSPGQRMNTEAF
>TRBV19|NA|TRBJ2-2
ASSRGLSDTGELF
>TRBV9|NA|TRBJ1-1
ASSVGGDAF
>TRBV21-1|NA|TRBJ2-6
ASSGGDTQVASGANVLT
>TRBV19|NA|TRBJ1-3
ASSPGQLNSGNTIY
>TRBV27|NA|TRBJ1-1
ASVRGGAGTAF
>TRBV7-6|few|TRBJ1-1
ASSFNSGTEAF
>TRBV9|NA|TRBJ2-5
ASSVATGVGKTQY
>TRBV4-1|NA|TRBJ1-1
ASSTQGGNMNTEAF
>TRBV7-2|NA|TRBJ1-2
ASSRSGSYGYT
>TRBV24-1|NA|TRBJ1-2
ATSDNRGINYGYT
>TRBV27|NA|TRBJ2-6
ASSQGSGANVLT
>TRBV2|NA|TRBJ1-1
ASSHRGQGEAF